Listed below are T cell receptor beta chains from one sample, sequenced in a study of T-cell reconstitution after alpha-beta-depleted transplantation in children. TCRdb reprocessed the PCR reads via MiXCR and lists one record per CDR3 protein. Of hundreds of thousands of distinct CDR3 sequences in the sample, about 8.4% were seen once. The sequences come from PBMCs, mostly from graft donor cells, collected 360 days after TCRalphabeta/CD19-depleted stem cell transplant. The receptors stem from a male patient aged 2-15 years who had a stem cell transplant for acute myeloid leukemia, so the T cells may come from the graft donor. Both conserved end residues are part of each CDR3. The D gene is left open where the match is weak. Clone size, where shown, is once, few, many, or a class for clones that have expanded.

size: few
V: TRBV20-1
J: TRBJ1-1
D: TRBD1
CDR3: CSAQASGQEEAFF
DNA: TGCAGTGCTCAAGCCAGTGGACAGGAGGAAGCTTTCTTT

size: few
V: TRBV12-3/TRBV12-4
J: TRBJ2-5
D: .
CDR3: CASTKDTQETQYF
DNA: TGTGCCAGCACCAAGGACACCCAAGAGACCCAGTACTTC

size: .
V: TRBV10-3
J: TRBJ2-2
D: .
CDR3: CAISVAGPGELFF
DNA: TGTGCCATCAGTGTAGCAGGTCCCGGGGAGCTGTTTTTT

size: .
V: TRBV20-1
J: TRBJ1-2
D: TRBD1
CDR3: CSARGRTGRIPNYGYTF
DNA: TGCAGTGCTAGAGGCCGGACAGGGAGAATCCCGAACTATGGCTACACCTTC

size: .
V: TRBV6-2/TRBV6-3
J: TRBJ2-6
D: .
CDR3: CASSYRRGAGANVLTF
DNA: TGTGCCAGCAGTTACCGCAGGGGAGCTGGGGCCAACGTCCTGACTTTC

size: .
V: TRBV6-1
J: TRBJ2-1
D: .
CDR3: CATPTPFRNEQFF
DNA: TGTGCCACTCCGACCCCTTTCCGCAATGAGCAGTTCTTC

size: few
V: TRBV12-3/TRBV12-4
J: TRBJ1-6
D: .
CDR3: CASSPRASYNSPLHF
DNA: TGTGCCAGCAGTCCGAGGGCTTCCTATAATTCACCCCTCCACTTT

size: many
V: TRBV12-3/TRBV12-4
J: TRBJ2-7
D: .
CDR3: CASNPGGASYEQYF
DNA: TGTGCCAGCAATCCAGGCGGGGCATCCTACGAGCAGTACTTC

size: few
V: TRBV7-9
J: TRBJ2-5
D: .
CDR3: CASTSGRYGGETQYF
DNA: TGTGCCAGCACCTCAGGGAGATATGGGGGGGAGACCCAGTACTTC

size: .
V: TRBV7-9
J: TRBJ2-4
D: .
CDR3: CASSPDSRAKNIQYF
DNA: TGTGCCAGCAGTCCGGACAGCCGAGCCAAAAACATTCAGTACTTC

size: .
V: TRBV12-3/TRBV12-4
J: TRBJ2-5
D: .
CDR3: CASATGETQYF
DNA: TGTGCCAGCGCCACCGGGGAGACCCAGTACTTC

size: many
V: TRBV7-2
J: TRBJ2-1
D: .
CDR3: CASSPPGVDEQFF
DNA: TGTGCCAGCAGCCCTCCCGGAGTTGATGAGCAGTTCTTC

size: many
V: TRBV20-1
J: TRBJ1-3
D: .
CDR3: CSAARTERSGNTIYF
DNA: TGCAGTGCGGCTAGGACGGAGCGATCTGGAAACACCATATATTTT

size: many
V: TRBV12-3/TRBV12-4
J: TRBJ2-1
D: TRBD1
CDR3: CASSLKDRGYNEQFF
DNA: TGTGCCAGCAGTTTAAAGGACAGGGGGTACAATGAGCAGTTCTTC

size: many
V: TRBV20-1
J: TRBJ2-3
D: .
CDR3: CSATLITPTSPTDTQYF
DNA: TGCAGTGCTACCCTAATCACCCCGACTAGTCCCACAGATACGCAGTATTTT

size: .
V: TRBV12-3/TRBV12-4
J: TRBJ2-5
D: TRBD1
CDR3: CASSSPTGRETQYF
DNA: TGTGCCAGCAGTTCCCCGACAGGGAGAGAGACCCAGTACTTC

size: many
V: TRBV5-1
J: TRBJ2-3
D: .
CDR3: CASRGRTDTQYF
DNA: TGCGCCAGCAGAGGCCGCACAGATACGCAGTATTTT

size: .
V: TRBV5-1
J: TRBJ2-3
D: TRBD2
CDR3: CASSLYLAGAADTQYF
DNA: TGCGCCAGCAGCTTGTATTTAGCGGGAGCGGCAGATACGCAGTATTTT

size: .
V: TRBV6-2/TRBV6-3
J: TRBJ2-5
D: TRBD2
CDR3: CASSYGLAGGHETQYF
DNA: TGTGCCAGCAGTTACGGGTTAGCGGGAGGGCATGAGACCCAGTACTTC

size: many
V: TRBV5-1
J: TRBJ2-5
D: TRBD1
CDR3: CASSKGQVQETQYF
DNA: TGCGCCAGCAGCAAGGGACAGGTACAAGAGACCCAGTACTTC

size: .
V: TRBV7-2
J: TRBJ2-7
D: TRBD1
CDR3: CASSLAGTGNYEQYF
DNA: TGTGCCAGCAGCTTAGCGGGGACAGGGAACTACGAGCAGTACTTC

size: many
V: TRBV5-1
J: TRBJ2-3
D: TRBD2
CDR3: CASSLLNGLAGDPDTQYF
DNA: TGCGCCAGCAGCTTGTTGAACGGACTAGCGGGAGACCCAGATACGCAGTATTTT

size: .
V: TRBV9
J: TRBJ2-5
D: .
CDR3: CASSEGLRQETQYF
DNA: TGTGCCAGCAGCGAAGGACTGCGACAAGAGACCCAGTACTTC

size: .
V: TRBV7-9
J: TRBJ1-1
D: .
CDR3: CASSLPRQAKTEAFF
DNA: TGTGCCAGCAGCCTACCCCGACAGGCTAAGACTGAAGCTTTCTTT

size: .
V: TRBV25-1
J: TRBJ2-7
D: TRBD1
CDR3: CASSEPVGRGFYEQYF
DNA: TGTGCCAGCAGTGAACCTGTGGGCAGGGGGTTCTACGAGCAGTACTTC

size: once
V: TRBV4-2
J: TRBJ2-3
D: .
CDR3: CASSQEDRPGPYTDTQYF
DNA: TGTGCCAGCAGCCAAGAAGATAGGCCGGGACCATACACAGATACGCAGTATTTT

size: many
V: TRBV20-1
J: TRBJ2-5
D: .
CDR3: CSAQGQEETQYF
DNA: TGCAGTGCCCAAGGACAAGAAGAGACCCAGTACTTC

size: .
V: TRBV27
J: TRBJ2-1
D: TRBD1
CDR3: CASSLRTGEYNEQFF
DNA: TGTGCCAGCAGTTTAAGGACAGGGGAATACAATGAGCAGTTCTTC

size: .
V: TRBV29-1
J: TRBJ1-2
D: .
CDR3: CSVRADDPNYGYTF
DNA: TGCAGCGTTCGTGCCGACGACCCTAACTATGGCTACACCTTC

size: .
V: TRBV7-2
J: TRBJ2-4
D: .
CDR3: CASSLAPGAGTKNIQYF
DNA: TGTGCCAGCAGCTTAGCCCCAGGGGCAGGGACCAAAAACATTCAGTACTTC

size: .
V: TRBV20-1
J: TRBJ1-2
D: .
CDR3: CSARVPGLEGYTF
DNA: TGCAGTGCTAGAGTCCCCGGGTTGGAAGGCTACACCTTC

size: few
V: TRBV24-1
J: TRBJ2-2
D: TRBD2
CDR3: CATSDHLAGGPNTGELFF
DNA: TGTGCCACCAGTGATCATCTAGCGGGAGGGCCGAACACCGGGGAGCTGTTTTTT

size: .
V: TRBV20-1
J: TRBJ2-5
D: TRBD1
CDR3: CSARATGTGKETQYF
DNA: TGCAGTGCTAGGGCGACCGGGACAGGGAAAGAGACCCAGTACTTC

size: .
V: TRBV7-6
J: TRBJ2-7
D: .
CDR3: CASSYAPFSYEQYF
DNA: TGTGCCAGCAGCTACGCGCCATTCTCCTACGAGCAGTACTTC

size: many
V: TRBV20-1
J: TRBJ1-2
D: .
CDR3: CSARGGAGSYGYTF
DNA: TGCAGTGCTAGAGGCGGGGCGGGTAGCTATGGCTACACCTTC

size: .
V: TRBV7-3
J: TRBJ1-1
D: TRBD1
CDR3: CASSRGLGTEAFF
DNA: TGTGCCAGCTCGAGGGGGCTGGGCACTGAAGCTTTCTTT

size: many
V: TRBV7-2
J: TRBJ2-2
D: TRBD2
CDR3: CASSLPAGDTGELFF
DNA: TGTGCCAGCAGCTTACCAGCGGGAGACACCGGGGAGCTGTTTTTT

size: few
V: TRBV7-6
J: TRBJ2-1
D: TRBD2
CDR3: CASSPLATSGSNEQFF
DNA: TGTGCCAGCAGCCCACTCGCAACTAGCGGGAGCAATGAGCAGTTCTTC

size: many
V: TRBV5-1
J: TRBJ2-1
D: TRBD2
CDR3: CASSFTSGTYNEQFF
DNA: TGCGCCAGCAGCTTCACTAGCGGGACCTACAATGAGCAGTTCTTC

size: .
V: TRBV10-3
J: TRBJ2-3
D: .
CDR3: CAISFAQVPKVTDTQYF
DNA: TGTGCCATCAGCTTCGCCCAGGTCCCGAAGGTTACAGATACGCAGTATTTT

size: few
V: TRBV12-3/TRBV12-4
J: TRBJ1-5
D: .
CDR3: CASSFGGTRHQPQHF
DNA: TGTGCCAGCAGTTTTGGGGGGACAAGGCACCAGCCCCAGCATTTT

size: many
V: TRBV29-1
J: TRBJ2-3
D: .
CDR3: CSVASGEDTQYF
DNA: TGCAGCGTTGCGTCCGGGGAAGATACGCAGTATTTT

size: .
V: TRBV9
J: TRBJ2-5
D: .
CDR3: CASSVGSQGDLRETQYF
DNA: TGTGCCAGCAGCGTAGGTTCGCAGGGTGATTTGCGAGAGACCCAGTACTTC

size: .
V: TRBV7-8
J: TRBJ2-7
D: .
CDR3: CASSKYEAQYEQYF
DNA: TGTGCCAGCAGCAAATACGAAGCCCAGTACGAGCAGTACTTC

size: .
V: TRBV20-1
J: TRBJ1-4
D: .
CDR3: CSATNLRREKLFF
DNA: TGCAGTGCCACCAATCTCCGGCGGGAAAAACTGTTTTTT

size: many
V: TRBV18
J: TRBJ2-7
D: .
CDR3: CASSPLDQGQHEQYF
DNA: TGTGCCAGCTCACCACTAGATCAGGGGCAACACGAGCAGTACTTC

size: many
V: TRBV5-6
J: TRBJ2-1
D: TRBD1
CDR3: CASSLEGTGRYNEQFF
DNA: TGTGCCAGCAGCTTGGAGGGGACAGGGCGCTACAATGAGCAGTTCTTC

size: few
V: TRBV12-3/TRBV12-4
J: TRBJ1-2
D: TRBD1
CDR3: CASSRTGEGYTF
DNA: TGTGCCAGCAGCCGGACAGGGGAGGGCTACACCTTC

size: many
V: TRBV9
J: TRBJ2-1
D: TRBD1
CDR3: CASSVEGASYNEQFF
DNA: TGTGCCAGCAGCGTAGAGGGGGCCTCCTACAATGAGCAGTTCTTC

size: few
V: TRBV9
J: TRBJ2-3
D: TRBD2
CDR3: CASSAGLAGGLRDTQYF
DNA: TGTGCCAGCAGCGCTGGACTAGCGGGGGGGCTTAGAGATACGCAGTATTTT

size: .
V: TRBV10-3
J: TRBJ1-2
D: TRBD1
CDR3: CAISQGVVTGPNYGYTF
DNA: TGTGCCATCAGTCAGGGGGTAGTAACAGGACCTAACTATGGCTACACCTTC

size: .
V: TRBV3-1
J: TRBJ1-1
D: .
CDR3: CASSQEQVNTEAFF
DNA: TGTGCCAGCAGCCAAGAACAGGTGAACACTGAAGCTTTCTTT

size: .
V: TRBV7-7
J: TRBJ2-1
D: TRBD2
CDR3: CASSFAPSSGGAHNEQFF
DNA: TGTGCTAGCAGCTTTGCCCCTAGTTCGGGGGGGGCACACAATGAGCAGTTCTTC

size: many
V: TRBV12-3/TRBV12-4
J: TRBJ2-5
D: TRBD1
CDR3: CASSGTGYQETQYF
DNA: TGTGCCAGCAGCGGGACAGGGTACCAAGAGACCCAGTACTTC